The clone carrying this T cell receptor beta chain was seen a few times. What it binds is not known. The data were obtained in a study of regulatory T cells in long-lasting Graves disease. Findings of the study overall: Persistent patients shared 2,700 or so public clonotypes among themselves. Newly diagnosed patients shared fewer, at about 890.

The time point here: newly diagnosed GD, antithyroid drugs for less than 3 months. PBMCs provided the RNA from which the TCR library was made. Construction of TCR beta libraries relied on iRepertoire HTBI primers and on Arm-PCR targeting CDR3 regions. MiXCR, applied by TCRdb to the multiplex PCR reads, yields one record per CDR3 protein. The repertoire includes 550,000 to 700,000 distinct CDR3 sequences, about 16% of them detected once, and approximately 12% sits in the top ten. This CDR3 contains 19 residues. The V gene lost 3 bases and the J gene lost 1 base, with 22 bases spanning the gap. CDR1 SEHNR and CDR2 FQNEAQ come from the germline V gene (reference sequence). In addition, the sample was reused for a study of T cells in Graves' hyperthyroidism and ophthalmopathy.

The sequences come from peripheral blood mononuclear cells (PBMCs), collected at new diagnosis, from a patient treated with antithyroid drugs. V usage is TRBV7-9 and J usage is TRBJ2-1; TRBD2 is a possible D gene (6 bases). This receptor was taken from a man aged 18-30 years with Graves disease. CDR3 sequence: CASSFFLTYSGASYNEQFF. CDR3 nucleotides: TGTGCCAGCAGCTTCTTCCTTACTTATAGCGGAGCGTCCTACAATGAGCAGTTCTTC. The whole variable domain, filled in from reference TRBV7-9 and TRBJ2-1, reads DTGVSQNPRHKITKRGQNVTFRCDPISEHNRLYWYRQTLGQGPEFLTYFQNEAQLEKSRLLSDRFSAERPKGSFSTLEIQRTEQGDSAMYLCASSFFLTYSGASYNEQFFGPGTRLTVL.